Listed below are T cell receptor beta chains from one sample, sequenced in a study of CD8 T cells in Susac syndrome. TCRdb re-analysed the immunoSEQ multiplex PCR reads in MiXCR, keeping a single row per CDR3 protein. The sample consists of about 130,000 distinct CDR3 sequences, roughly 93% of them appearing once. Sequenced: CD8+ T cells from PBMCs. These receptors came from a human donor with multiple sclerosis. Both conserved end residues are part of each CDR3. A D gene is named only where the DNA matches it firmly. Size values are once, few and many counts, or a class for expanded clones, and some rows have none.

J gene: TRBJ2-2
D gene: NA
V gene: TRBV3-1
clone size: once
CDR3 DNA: TGTGCCAGCAGCCAACCCGGAGAGACCGGGGAGCTGTTTTTT
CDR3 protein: CASSQPGETGELFF

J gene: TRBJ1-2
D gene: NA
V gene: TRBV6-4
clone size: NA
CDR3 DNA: TGTGCCAGCAGAGGACTAGACTATGGCTACACCTTC
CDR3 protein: CASRGLDYGYTF

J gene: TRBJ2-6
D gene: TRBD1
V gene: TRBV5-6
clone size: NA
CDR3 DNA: TGTGCCAGCAGTTGGGGACAGGGGATGGCTGGGGCCAACGTCCTGACTTTC
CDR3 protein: CASSWGQGMAGANVLTF

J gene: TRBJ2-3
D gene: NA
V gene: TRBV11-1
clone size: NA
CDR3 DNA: TGTGCCAGCAGCCTCCGAAGGGGATCGGCAGATACGCAGTATTTT
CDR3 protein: CASSLRRGSADTQYF

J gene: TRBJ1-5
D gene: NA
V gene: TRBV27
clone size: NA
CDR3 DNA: TGTGCCAGCAGCCGGTCCCAGGGCAATCAGCCCCAGCATTTT
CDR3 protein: CASSRSQGNQPQHF

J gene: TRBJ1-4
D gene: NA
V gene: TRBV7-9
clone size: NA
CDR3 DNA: TGTGCCAGCCAACAGGGCAGGAATGAAAAACTGTTTTTT
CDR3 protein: CASQQGRNEKLFF

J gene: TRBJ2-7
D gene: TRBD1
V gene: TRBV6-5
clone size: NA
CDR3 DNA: TGTGCCAGCAGCAACCGGGACAGGGGGTCCTACGAGCAGTACTTC
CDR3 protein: CASSNRDRGSYEQYF

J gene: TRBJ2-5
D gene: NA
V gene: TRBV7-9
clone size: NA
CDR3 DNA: TGTGCCAGCAGCACGACAGGAAACCAAGAGACCCAGTACTTC
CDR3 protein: CASSTTGNQETQYF

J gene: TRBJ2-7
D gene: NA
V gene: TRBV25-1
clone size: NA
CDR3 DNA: TGTGCCAGCAGTGCCAGCGGATACGAGCAGTACTTC
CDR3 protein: CASSASGYEQYF

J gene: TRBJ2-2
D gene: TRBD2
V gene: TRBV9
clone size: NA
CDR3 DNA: TGTGCCAGTAGCGTGAAAAGACTAGCGGCAAGCACCGGGGAGCTGTTTTTT
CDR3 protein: CASSVKRLAASTGELFF

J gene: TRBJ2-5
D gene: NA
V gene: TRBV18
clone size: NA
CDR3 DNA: TGTGCCAGCTCACCAGACGGCCGGGGAGAGACCCAGTACTTC
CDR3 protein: CASSPDGRGETQYF

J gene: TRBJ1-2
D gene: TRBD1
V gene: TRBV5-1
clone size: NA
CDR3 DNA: TGCGCCAGTGAGGACAGGCAGTCCCAGGTGTATGGCTACACCTTC
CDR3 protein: CASEDRQSQVYGYTF

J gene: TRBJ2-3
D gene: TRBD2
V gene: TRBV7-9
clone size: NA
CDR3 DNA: TGTGCCAGCAGTTGGGCGGCGGGAGGGCCCGCAGATACGCAGTATTTT
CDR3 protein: CASSWAAGGPADTQYF

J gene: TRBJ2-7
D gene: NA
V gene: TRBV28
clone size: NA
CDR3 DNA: TGTGCCAGCAGTTCTACAGGGTCGGACGAGCAGTACTTC
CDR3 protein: CASSSTGSDEQYF

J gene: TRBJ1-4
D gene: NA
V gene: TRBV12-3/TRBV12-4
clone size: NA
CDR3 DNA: TGTGCCAGCACCTGGGACCCAGCAGGTGAAAAACTGTTTTTT
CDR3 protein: CASTWDPAGEKLFF

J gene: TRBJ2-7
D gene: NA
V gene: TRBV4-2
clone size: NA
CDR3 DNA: TGTGCCAGCAGCCCCACCGGGGGCAGCTCCTACGAGCAGTACTTC
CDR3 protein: CASSPTGGSSYEQYF

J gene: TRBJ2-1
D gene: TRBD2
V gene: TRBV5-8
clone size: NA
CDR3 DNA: TGTGCCAGCAGCTTCGGGACTAGCGCCTACAATGAGCAGTTCTTC
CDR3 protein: CASSFGTSAYNEQFF

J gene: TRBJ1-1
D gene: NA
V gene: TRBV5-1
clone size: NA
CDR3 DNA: TGCGCCAGCACCACCCAGGGGACTGAAGCTTTCTTT
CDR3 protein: CASTTQGTEAFF

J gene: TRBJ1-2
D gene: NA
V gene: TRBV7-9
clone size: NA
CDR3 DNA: TGTGCCAGCAGCGACGGGCCTTCTCTGGGGGATGGCTACACCTTC
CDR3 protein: CASSDGPSLGDGYTF

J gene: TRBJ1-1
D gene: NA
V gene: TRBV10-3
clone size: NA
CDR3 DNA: TGTGCCATCAGTGAGCGGAACAGGGTGGCGAACACTGAAGCTTTCTTT
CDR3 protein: CAISERNRVANTEAFF

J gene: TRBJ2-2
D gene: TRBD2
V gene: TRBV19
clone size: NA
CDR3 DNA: TGTGCCAGTAGTCGACCTAGCGGGGGGCCCCCCGGGGAGCTGTTTTTT
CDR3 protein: CASSRPSGGPPGELFF

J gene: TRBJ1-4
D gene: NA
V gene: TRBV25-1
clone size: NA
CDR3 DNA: TGTGCCAGCAGTGAATATGGGGGGTCGAGAGAAAAACTGTTTTTT
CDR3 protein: CASSEYGGSREKLFF

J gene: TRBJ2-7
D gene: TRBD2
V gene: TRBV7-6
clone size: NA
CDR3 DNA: TGTGCCAGCAGCCAGAAAGCGGGGGGCTCCTACGAGCAGTACTTC
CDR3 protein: CASSQKAGGSYEQYF

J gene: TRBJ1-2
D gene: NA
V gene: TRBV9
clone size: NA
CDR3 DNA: TGTGCCAGCAGCGTAGGGCAACCGAACTATGGCTACACCTTC
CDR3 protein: CASSVGQPNYGYTF

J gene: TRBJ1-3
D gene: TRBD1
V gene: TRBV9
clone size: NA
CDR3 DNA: TGTGCCAGCAGCTCCCGGACAGGCGGAAACACCATATATTTT
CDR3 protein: CASSSRTGGNTIYF

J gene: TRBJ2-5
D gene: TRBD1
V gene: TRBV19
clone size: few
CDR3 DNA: TGTGCCAGTAGTCGACAGGGGGCGTTGGAGACCCAGTACTTC
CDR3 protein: CASSRQGALETQYF

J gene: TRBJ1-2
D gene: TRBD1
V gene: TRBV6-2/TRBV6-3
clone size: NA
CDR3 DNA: TGTGCCAGCAGTCGGACAGGGGGCGAACGGAATGGCTACACCTTC
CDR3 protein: CASSRTGGERNGYTF

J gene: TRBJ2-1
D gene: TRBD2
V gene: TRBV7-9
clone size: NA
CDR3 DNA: TGTGCCAGCAATCCCGGTTCACTAGCGGGAGTTAATGAGCAGTTCTTC
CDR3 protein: CASNPGSLAGVNEQFF

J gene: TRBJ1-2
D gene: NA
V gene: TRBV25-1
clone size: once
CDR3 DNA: TGTGCCAGCAGTGGAAAGGGCGATGGCTACACCTTC
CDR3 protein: CASSGKGDGYTF

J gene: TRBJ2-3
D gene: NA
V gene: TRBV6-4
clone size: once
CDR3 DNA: TGTGCCAGCAGTGACGGGACCCCCACAGATACGCAGTATTTT
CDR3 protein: CASSDGTPTDTQYF

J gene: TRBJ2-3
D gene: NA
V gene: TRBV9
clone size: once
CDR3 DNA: TGTGCCAGCAGCGTAAAGGGCTTGGGAGGCACAGATACGCAGTATTTT
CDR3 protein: CASSVKGLGGTDTQYF

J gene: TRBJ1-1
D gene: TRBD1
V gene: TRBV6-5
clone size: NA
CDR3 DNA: TGTGCCAGCAGTTATGACAGGGCAAACACTGAAGCTTTCTTT
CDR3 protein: CASSYDRANTEAFF

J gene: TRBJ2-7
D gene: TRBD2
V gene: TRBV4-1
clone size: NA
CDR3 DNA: TGCGCCAGCAGCCAAGATGGGCCGGGGGGGCCCAACGAGCAGTACTTC
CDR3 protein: CASSQDGPGGPNEQYF

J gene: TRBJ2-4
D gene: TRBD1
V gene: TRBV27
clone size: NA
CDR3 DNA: TGTGCCAGCAGTACCGGGACAGGAAAAAACATTCAGTACTTC
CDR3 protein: CASSTGTGKNIQYF

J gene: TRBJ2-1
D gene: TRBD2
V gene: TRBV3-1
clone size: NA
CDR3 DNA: TGTGCCAGCAGCGGGGGGGAATACAATGAGCAGTTCTTC
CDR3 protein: CASSGGEYNEQFF

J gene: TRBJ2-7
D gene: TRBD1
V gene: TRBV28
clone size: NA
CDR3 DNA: TGTGCCAGCAGTTTGGACAGGGCTTCCTACGAGCAGTACTTC
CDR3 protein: CASSLDRASYEQYF

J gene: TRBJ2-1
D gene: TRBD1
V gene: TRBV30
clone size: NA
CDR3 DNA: TGTGCCTGGAGTCTGTCCACAGGGGAGTTCTTC
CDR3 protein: CAWSLSTGEFF

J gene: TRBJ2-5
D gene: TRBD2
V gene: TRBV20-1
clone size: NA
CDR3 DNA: TGCAGTGCTAGAGATTACCTAGCGGAGATCCAAGAGACCCAGTACTTC
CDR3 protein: CSARDYLAEIQETQYF

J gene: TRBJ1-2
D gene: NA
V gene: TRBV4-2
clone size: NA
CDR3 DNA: TGTGCCAGCAGCCAAGAAGGTGGCGCTAACTATGGCTACACCTTC
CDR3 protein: CASSQEGGANYGYTF

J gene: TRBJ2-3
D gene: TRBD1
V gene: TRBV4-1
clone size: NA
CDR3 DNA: TGCGCCAGCAGCCAAGAGGGACAGGGGGCGGCAGATACGCAGTATTTT
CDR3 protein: CASSQEGQGAADTQYF

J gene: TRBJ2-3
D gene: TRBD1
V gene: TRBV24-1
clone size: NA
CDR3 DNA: TGTGCCACCAGTGATTTGCTAGGGACAGGGCCGCAGTATTTT
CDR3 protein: CATSDLLGTGPQYF

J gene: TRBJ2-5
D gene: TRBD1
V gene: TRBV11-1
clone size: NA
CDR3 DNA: TGTGCCAGCAGCTTAGCGGGACAGATCCGGGAGACCCAGTACTTC
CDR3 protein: CASSLAGQIRETQYF

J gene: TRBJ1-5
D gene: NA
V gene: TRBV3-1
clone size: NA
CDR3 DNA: TGTGCCAGCAGCCAAGATTCCAGGGCTGGCAATCAGCCCCAGCATTTT
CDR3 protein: CASSQDSRAGNQPQHF

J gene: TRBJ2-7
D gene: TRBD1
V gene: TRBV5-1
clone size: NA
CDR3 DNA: TGCGCCAGCAGCTTTAGGGGGCTTGGAAACGAGCAGTACTTC
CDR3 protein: CASSFRGLGNEQYF

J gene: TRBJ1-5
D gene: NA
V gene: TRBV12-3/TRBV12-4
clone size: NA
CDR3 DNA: TGTGCCAGCAGGCCCACAGGGAGGAATCAGCCCCAGCATTTT
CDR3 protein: CASRPTGRNQPQHF

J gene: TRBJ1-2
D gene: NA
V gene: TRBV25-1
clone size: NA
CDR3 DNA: TGTGCCAGCAGTGTCGCAAACCTGCACTATGGCTACACCTTC
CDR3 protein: CASSVANLHYGYTF